This is a list of T cell receptor beta chains from one sample in a study of CD8 T cells in Susac syndrome. MiXCR was run by TCRdb on the immunoSEQ multiplex PCR reads, yielding one entry per CDR3 protein. The sample yields just under 95,000 distinct CDR3 sequences, roughly 94% seen once. Sequenced material: CD4+ T cells from PBMCs. The receptors stem from a human donor with Susac syndrome. The CDR3 runs from the conserved cysteine through the conserved F or W. D genes are given only for firm matches. Rows may omit the clone size; those that give it use once, few, many or a size class.

j_gene: TRBJ2-5
v_gene: TRBV11-2
d_gene: TRBD2
abundance: .
CDR3nt: TGTGCCAGCAGCTTGATGTCGGCGGGGGGCCAAGAGACCCAGTACTTC
CDR3aa: CASSLMSAGGQETQYF

j_gene: TRBJ2-1
v_gene: TRBV4-2
d_gene: TRBD2
abundance: .
CDR3nt: TGTGCCAGCAGCCAGGCCGGGGGGTTAGACAATGAGCAGTTCTTC
CDR3aa: CASSQAGGLDNEQFF

j_gene: TRBJ2-1
v_gene: TRBV5-1
d_gene: .
abundance: .
CDR3nt: TGCGCCAGCAGCTTGGGTGGACGAAGGGATGAGCAGTTCTTC
CDR3aa: CASSLGGRRDEQFF

j_gene: TRBJ1-2
v_gene: TRBV29-1
d_gene: .
abundance: .
CDR3nt: TGCAGCGTTGGGGTCTCCGGGGATGGCTACACCTTC
CDR3aa: CSVGVSGDGYTF

j_gene: TRBJ2-2
v_gene: TRBV30
d_gene: .
abundance: once
CDR3nt: TGTGCCTGGGAAGTGGGCGGGGGCGCCGGGGAGCTGTTTTTT
CDR3aa: CAWEVGGGAGELFF

j_gene: TRBJ1-1
v_gene: TRBV30
d_gene: .
abundance: .
CDR3nt: TGTGCCTGGAGTGGTGCGTCCGTCACTGAAGCTTTCTTT
CDR3aa: CAWSGASVTEAFF

j_gene: TRBJ2-3
v_gene: TRBV20-1
d_gene: .
abundance: .
CDR3nt: TGCAGTGCTAGGATAAGCGCGACAGATACGCAGTATTTT
CDR3aa: CSARISATDTQYF

j_gene: TRBJ2-7
v_gene: TRBV7-8
d_gene: .
abundance: .
CDR3nt: TGTGCCAGCAGACCTCCCGGGCCCAGCTCCTACGAGCAGTACTTC
CDR3aa: CASRPPGPSSYEQYF

j_gene: TRBJ2-7
v_gene: TRBV27
d_gene: .
abundance: .
CDR3nt: TGTGCCAGCAGTTTATCTATGGCCTACGAGCAGTACTTC
CDR3aa: CASSLSMAYEQYF

j_gene: TRBJ1-4
v_gene: TRBV4-3
d_gene: .
abundance: .
CDR3nt: TGCGCCAGCAGCCAAGTTGAGTCCGGGGGGAAACTGTTTTTT
CDR3aa: CASSQVESGGKLFF

j_gene: TRBJ2-1
v_gene: TRBV9
d_gene: TRBD2
abundance: .
CDR3nt: TGTGCCAGCAGCGGGGCTAGCGGGGTATCCTACAATGAGCAGTTCTTC
CDR3aa: CASSGASGVSYNEQFF

j_gene: TRBJ2-1
v_gene: TRBV9
d_gene: .
abundance: .
CDR3nt: TGTGCCAGCAGCGTACAGGGAAGCGCCTACAATGAGCAGTTCTTC
CDR3aa: CASSVQGSAYNEQFF

j_gene: TRBJ1-1
v_gene: TRBV5-4
d_gene: .
abundance: .
CDR3nt: TGTGCCAGCAGCTCCCCCCCGGGGACCACTGAAGCTTTCTTT
CDR3aa: CASSSPPGTTEAFF

j_gene: TRBJ2-3
v_gene: TRBV6-5
d_gene: .
abundance: .
CDR3nt: TGTGCCAGCAGATTCCGGGAGCGGCCAGATACGCAGTATTTT
CDR3aa: CASRFRERPDTQYF

j_gene: TRBJ1-6
v_gene: TRBV30
d_gene: TRBD1
abundance: .
CDR3nt: TGTGCCTGGCAGCCCCAGGGGGCTTGGTCACCCCTCCACTTT
CDR3aa: CAWQPQGAWSPLHF

j_gene: TRBJ2-5
v_gene: TRBV7-8
d_gene: TRBD2
abundance: once
CDR3nt: TGTGCGAGTGGACTAGCTTTCGAGACCCAGTACTTC
CDR3aa: CASGLAFETQYF

j_gene: TRBJ2-5
v_gene: TRBV6-6
d_gene: .
abundance: .
CDR3nt: TGTGCCAGCAGTTATGGCGGGGGCCTTAAAGAGACCCAGTACTTC
CDR3aa: CASSYGGGLKETQYF

j_gene: TRBJ2-3
v_gene: TRBV30
d_gene: TRBD2
abundance: .
CDR3nt: TGTGCCTGGTCCGGGGGGGTTACAGATACGCAGTATTTT
CDR3aa: CAWSGGVTDTQYF

j_gene: TRBJ2-2
v_gene: TRBV28
d_gene: .
abundance: .
CDR3nt: TGTGCCAGCAGTGAATACACCGGGGAGCTGTTTTTT
CDR3aa: CASSEYTGELFF

j_gene: TRBJ2-5
v_gene: TRBV7-9
d_gene: TRBD1
abundance: .
CDR3nt: TGTGCCAGCAGCCCCGGCCGAGGGGGCAGGGCGGAGACCCAGTACTTC
CDR3aa: CASSPGRGGRAETQYF

j_gene: TRBJ1-1
v_gene: TRBV2
d_gene: .
abundance: .
CDR3nt: TGTGCCAGCAGGGGGCCCGAAGCTTTCTTT
CDR3aa: CASRGPEAFF

j_gene: TRBJ2-4
v_gene: TRBV18
d_gene: .
abundance: .
CDR3nt: TGTGCCAGCTCACCGCGTTCGACCCTAGCCAAAAACATTCAGTACTTC
CDR3aa: CASSPRSTLAKNIQYF

j_gene: TRBJ1-2
v_gene: TRBV20-1
d_gene: .
abundance: .
CDR3nt: TGCAGTGCTAGAAACAGGGAAGGCTACACCTTC
CDR3aa: CSARNREGYTF

j_gene: TRBJ2-5
v_gene: TRBV9
d_gene: .
abundance: .
CDR3nt: TGTGCCAGCAGCGAGACTAGTGAAGAGACCCAGTACTTC
CDR3aa: CASSETSEETQYF

j_gene: TRBJ2-3
v_gene: TRBV2
d_gene: .
abundance: .
CDR3nt: TGTGCCCCCAAGGGGCGGGCTAGCACAGATACGCAGTATTTT
CDR3aa: CAPKGRASTDTQYF

j_gene: TRBJ2-6
v_gene: TRBV5-8
d_gene: .
abundance: .
CDR3nt: TGTGCCAGCAGCCTCCTCTCTGGGGCCAACGTCCTGACTTTC
CDR3aa: CASSLLSGANVLTF

j_gene: TRBJ2-5
v_gene: TRBV20-1
d_gene: .
abundance: .
CDR3nt: TGCAGTGCTAGTGGCGGCGTCCAAGAGACCCAGTACTTC
CDR3aa: CSASGGVQETQYF

j_gene: TRBJ2-1
v_gene: TRBV2
d_gene: TRBD1
abundance: .
CDR3nt: TGTGCCAGCAGTTCAGGGGGCCCGAGCTCCTACAATGAGCAGTTCTTC
CDR3aa: CASSSGGPSSYNEQFF

j_gene: TRBJ2-1
v_gene: TRBV3-1
d_gene: .
abundance: .
CDR3nt: TGTGCCAGCAGCCAAGAGGACCACTACAATGAGCAGTTCTTC
CDR3aa: CASSQEDHYNEQFF

j_gene: TRBJ2-5
v_gene: TRBV9
d_gene: TRBD1
abundance: .
CDR3nt: TGTGCCAGCAGCGGGGGGACAGCGAATGTTCAGACCCAGTACTTC
CDR3aa: CASSGGTANVQTQYF

j_gene: TRBJ2-7
v_gene: TRBV27
d_gene: .
abundance: .
CDR3nt: TGTGCCAGCATGACCCCCTACGAGCAGTACTTC
CDR3aa: CASMTPYEQYF

j_gene: TRBJ2-1
v_gene: TRBV29-1
d_gene: .
abundance: .
CDR3nt: TGCAGCGTTGAAGAGGCGGGGCAGTTCTTC
CDR3aa: CSVEEAGQFF

j_gene: TRBJ2-3
v_gene: TRBV7-8
d_gene: .
abundance: .
CDR3nt: TGTGCCAGCAGCTTAAGTCTCCTAGCAGCAGATACGCAGTATTTT
CDR3aa: CASSLSLLAADTQYF

j_gene: TRBJ1-2
v_gene: TRBV29-1
d_gene: .
abundance: .
CDR3nt: TGCAGCGTTGCCCATGGCTACACCTTC
CDR3aa: CSVAHGYTF

j_gene: TRBJ1-2
v_gene: TRBV29-1
d_gene: .
abundance: .
CDR3nt: TGCAGCGTGAGGCAGACTGATCCCTATGGCTACACCTTC
CDR3aa: CSVRQTDPYGYTF

j_gene: TRBJ2-7
v_gene: TRBV12-3/TRBV12-4
d_gene: .
abundance: .
CDR3nt: TGTGCCAGCAGCTCCAGGGGAACCACCTACGAGCAGTACTTC
CDR3aa: CASSSRGTTYEQYF

j_gene: TRBJ1-5
v_gene: TRBV7-2
d_gene: .
abundance: .
CDR3nt: TGTGCCAGCAGCCCCGGGGGTAGCAATCAGCCCCAGCATTTT
CDR3aa: CASSPGGSNQPQHF

j_gene: TRBJ1-5
v_gene: TRBV27
d_gene: .
abundance: .
CDR3nt: TGTGCCAGCAGGGGTGGGACAACTAGCAATCAGCCCCAGCATTTT
CDR3aa: CASRGGTTSNQPQHF

j_gene: TRBJ2-2
v_gene: TRBV6-1
d_gene: TRBD1
abundance: .
CDR3nt: TGTGCCAGCAGGCCGGGACAGGAGACCGGGGAGCTGTTTTTT
CDR3aa: CASRPGQETGELFF

j_gene: TRBJ2-3
v_gene: TRBV23-1
d_gene: TRBD1
abundance: .
CDR3nt: TGCGCCAGCAGTCACCCTTCCCGGGACAGGGAGGATACGCAGTATTTT
CDR3aa: CASSHPSRDREDTQYF

j_gene: TRBJ1-1
v_gene: TRBV21-1
d_gene: .
abundance: .
CDR3nt: TGTGCCAGCAGGGGAGGGGGGGACGGGACTGAAGCTTTCTTT
CDR3aa: CASRGGGDGTEAFF

j_gene: TRBJ2-7
v_gene: TRBV5-6
d_gene: .
abundance: .
CDR3nt: TGTGCCAGCAGCTTGGTGCAGTTCTCCTACGAGCAGTACTTC
CDR3aa: CASSLVQFSYEQYF

j_gene: TRBJ2-7
v_gene: TRBV29-1
d_gene: TRBD1
abundance: .
CDR3nt: TGCAGCGTTGAAGCTCAGACAGGGATCTACGAGCAGTACTTC
CDR3aa: CSVEAQTGIYEQYF

j_gene: TRBJ1-2
v_gene: TRBV20-1
d_gene: .
abundance: .
CDR3nt: TGCAGTGCTGCCCAGCAGGATAGCTATGGCTACACCTTC
CDR3aa: CSAAQQDSYGYTF

j_gene: TRBJ2-5
v_gene: TRBV3-1
d_gene: TRBD2
abundance: .
CDR3nt: TGTGCCAGCAGCCAAGATATCCGGGGGGGCCTGGTGACCCAGTACTTC
CDR3aa: CASSQDIRGGLVTQYF

j_gene: TRBJ1-2
v_gene: TRBV6-6
d_gene: .
abundance: .
CDR3nt: TGTGCCAGCAGTTACACGGGCGGGGGGATTAACTATGGCTACACCTTC
CDR3aa: CASSYTGGGINYGYTF

j_gene: TRBJ2-7
v_gene: TRBV12-3/TRBV12-4
d_gene: .
abundance: .
CDR3nt: TGTGCCAGCAGTTTAGCCAGGACTGCCTACGAGCAGTACTTC
CDR3aa: CASSLARTAYEQYF

j_gene: TRBJ1-1
v_gene: TRBV30
d_gene: .
abundance: once
CDR3nt: TGTGCCTGGATATCGGGAACGCGGGAAGCTTTCTTT
CDR3aa: CAWISGTREAFF

j_gene: TRBJ2-4
v_gene: TRBV25-1
d_gene: .
abundance: .
CDR3nt: TGTGCCAGCAGTGAGTTTGGGGGGTCCAAAAACATTCAGTACTTC
CDR3aa: CASSEFGGSKNIQYF

j_gene: TRBJ2-3
v_gene: TRBV19
d_gene: TRBD1
abundance: .
CDR3nt: TGTGCCAGTGGGAGACAGGGGAGAGCAGATACGCAGTATTTT
CDR3aa: CASGRQGRADTQYF

j_gene: TRBJ2-7
v_gene: TRBV12-3/TRBV12-4
d_gene: .
abundance: .
CDR3nt: TGTGCCAGCAGTCCCCGCCCTCCAGCCCTGTACGAGCAGTACTTC
CDR3aa: CASSPRPPALYEQYF

j_gene: TRBJ1-1
v_gene: TRBV15
d_gene: .
abundance: once
CDR3nt: TGTGCCACCAGCAGGAAAGCAACGAACACTGAAGCTTTCTTT
CDR3aa: CATSRKATNTEAFF

j_gene: TRBJ2-5
v_gene: TRBV27
d_gene: TRBD2
abundance: .
CDR3nt: TGTGCCAGCAGTTTGACAGCGGGGACCCAAGAGACCCAGTACTTC
CDR3aa: CASSLTAGTQETQYF